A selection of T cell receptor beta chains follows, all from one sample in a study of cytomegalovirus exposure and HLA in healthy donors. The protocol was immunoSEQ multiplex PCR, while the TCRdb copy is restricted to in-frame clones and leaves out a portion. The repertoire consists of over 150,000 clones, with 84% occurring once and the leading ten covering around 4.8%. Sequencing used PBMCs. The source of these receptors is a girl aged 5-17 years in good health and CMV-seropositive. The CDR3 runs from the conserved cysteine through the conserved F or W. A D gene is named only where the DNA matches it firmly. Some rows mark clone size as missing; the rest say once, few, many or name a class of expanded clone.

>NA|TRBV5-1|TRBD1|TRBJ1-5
CASSPGQGNQPQHF
TGCGCCAGCAGCCCGGGACAGGGAAATCAGCCCCAGCATTTT
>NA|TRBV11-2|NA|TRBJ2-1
CASSSRGAGPYNEQFF
TGTGCCAGCAGCTCCCGGGGGGCAGGACCCTACAATGAGCAGTTCTTC
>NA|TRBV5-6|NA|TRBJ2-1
CASQEQGRSYNEQFF
TGTGCCTCCCAAGAACAGGGCCGCTCCTACAATGAGCAGTTCTTC
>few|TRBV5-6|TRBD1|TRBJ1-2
CASSLLIFVTGGDYGYTF
TGTGCCAGCAGCTTATTAATTTTCGTGACAGGGGGCGACTATGGCTACACCTTC
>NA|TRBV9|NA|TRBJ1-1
CASSNGPVTEAFF
TGTGCCAGCAGCAATGGTCCGGTCACTGAAGCTTTCTTT
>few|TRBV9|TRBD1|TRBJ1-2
CASSVVDRAYGYTF
TGTGCCAGCAGCGTAGTCGACAGGGCGTATGGCTACACCTTC
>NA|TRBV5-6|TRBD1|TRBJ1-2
CASSFRTGRANYGYTF
TGTGCCAGCAGCTTTCGGACAGGGAGAGCTAACTATGGCTACACCTTC
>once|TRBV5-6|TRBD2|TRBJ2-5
CASSLVRSGGAGETQYF
TGTGCCAGCAGCTTGGTCCGGAGCGGGGGGGCCGGGGAGACCCAGTACTTC
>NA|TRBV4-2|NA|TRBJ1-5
CASSQGPGPVEPQHF
TGTGCCAGCAGCCAAGGTCCAGGGCCAGTCGAGCCCCAGCATTTT
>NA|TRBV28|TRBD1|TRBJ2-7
CASSLLRDRYYEQYF
TGTGCCAGCAGTTTACTTCGGGACAGGTATTACGAGCAGTACTTC
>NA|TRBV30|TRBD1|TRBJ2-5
CAWSQRTGETQYF
TGTGCCTGGAGTCAGCGGACAGGGGAGACCCAGTACTTC
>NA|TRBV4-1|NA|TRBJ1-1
CASGKKGAEAFF
TGCGCCAGCGGGAAAAAGGGAGCTGAAGCTTTCTTT